This TCR beta chain was observed in a study of neurological immune-mediated disorders. Study-level findings and limits: TCR clonal expansion peaked in HTLV-1-associated myelopathy patients and was lowest in multiple sclerosis patients. None of the CDR3 amino acid sequences of expanded clones recurred across subjects, suggesting private repertoires in all groups.

The time point was: longitudinal time-point 1 (baseline). This clonotype was recorded at least ten times. What it binds is not known. The authors produced cDNA by 5'RACE using 10-nucleotide random UMIs. From 15-18 subjects, over 170 million TCR-beta sequences were obtained in each sequencing run. TCRdb fed the 5' RACE reads into MiXCR, producing one record per CDR3 protein. The sample holds approximately 70,000 distinct CDR3 sequences, about 9.4% seen once. The source is a man under 40 in good health. Material: PBMCs.

The CDR3 DNA is TGCAGTGCATTACCTCTACACGACTCACGCCCTCGGGAAAAACTGTTTTTT. Protein sequence: CSALPLHDSRPREKLFF. The V gene is TRBV20-1, the J gene TRBJ1-4; unclear D gene. This CDR3 comprises 17 residues. V dropped 6 bases and J dropped 8 bases, with 28 bases sitting between them. The V gene's germline CDR1 is DFQATT and CDR2 SNEGSKA (reference sequence).